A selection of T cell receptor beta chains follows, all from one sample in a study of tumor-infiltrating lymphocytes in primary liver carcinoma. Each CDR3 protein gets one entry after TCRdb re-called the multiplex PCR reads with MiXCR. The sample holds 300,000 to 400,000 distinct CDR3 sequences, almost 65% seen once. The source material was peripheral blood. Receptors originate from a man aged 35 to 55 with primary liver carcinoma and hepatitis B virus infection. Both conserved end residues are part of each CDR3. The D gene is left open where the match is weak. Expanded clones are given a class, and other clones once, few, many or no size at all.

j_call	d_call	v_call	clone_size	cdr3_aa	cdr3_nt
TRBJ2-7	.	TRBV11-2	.	CTSSPGQLVYEQYF	TGTACCAGCAGCCCTGGACAGCTGGTCTACGAGCAGTACTTC
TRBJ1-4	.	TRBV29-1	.	CSVGHAATNEKLFF	TGCAGCGTTGGACACGCTGCAACTAATGAAAAACTGTTTTTT
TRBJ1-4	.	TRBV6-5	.	CAGSHRRGNKKLFF	TGTGCCGGCAGCCATCGAAGGGGTAATAAAAAACTGTTTTTT
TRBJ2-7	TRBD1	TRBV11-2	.	CAGSSQTGGYEQYF	TGTGCCGGCAGCTCTCAAACAGGGGGCTACGAGCAGTACTTC
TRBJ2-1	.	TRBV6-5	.	CASSKDGPYNEQFF	TGTGCCAGCAGTAAAGACGGCCCCTACAATGAGCAGTTCTTC
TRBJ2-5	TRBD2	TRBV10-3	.	CAIGGGSGSQETQYF	TGTGCCATCGGTGGAGGTAGCGGGAGCCAGGAGACCCAGTACTTC
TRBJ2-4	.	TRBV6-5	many	CASSYGGSGKNIQYF	TGTGCCAGCAGTTATGGGGGAAGTGGCAAAAACATTCAGTACTTC
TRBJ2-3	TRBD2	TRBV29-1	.	CSVVWLAGVPGMQYF	TGCAGCGTTGTGTGGCTAGCGGGAGTCCCTGGTATGCAGTATTTT
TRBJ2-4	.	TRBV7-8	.	CASSLEASRADYVQCF	TGTGCCAGCAGCTTAGAGGCTAGCCGGGCGGATTACGTTCAGTGCTTT
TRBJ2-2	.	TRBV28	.	CASKSGQVYTGELFF	TGTGCCAGCAAGTCTGGGCAGGTGTACACCGGGGAGCTGTTTTTT
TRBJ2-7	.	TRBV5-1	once	CASSYGQPRDEQYF	TGCGCCAGCAGTTACGGACAGCCCAGGGACGAGCAGTACTTC
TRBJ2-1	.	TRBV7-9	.	CASSLEGGYNEQFF	TGTGCCAGCAGCTTAGAAGGCGGGTACAATGAGCAGTTCTTC
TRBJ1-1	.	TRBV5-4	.	CASSTKGGLNTEAFF	TGTGCCAGCAGCACCAAGGGGGGATTGAACACTGAAGCTTTCTTT
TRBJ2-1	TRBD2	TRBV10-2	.	CASSVQRGGADEQFF	TGCGCCAGCAGTGTCCAGCGGGGGGGGGCGGATGAGCAGTTCTTC
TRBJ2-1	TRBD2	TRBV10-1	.	CASSESASGYNDQFF	TGCGCCAGCAGTGAATCGGCTAGCGGGTACAATGACCAGTTCTTC
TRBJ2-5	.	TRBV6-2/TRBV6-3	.	CVSGDSQETQYF	TGTGTCAGCGGAGACAGCCAAGAGACCCAGTACTTC
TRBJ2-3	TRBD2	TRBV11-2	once	CARSYSGKPDTHYF	TGTGCCAGAAGCTATAGCGGGAAGCCAGATACGCATTATTTT
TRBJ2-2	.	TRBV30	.	CAWSPDGELFF	TGTGCCTGGAGCCCTGACGGGGAGCTGTTTTTT
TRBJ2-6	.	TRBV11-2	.	CASSPLGQGRSGANVVTF	TGTGCCAGCAGCCCCTTAGGGCAGGGGCGATCTGGGGCCAACGTCGTGACTTTC
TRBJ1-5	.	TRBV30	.	CAWSLQWQANQPQHF	TGTGCCTGGAGTTTACAGTGGCAGGCCAATCAGCCCCAGCATTTT
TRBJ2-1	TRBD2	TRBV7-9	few	CASSPRRTSGGYNEQFF	TGTGCCAGCAGCCCTAGGAGGACTAGCGGGGGATACAATGAGCAGTTCTTC
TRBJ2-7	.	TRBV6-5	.	CSSRPGTAYKQYF	TGTTCCAGCAGGCCCGGGACTGCCTACAAGCAGTACTTC
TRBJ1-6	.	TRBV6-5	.	CGSGRDIYNSPLHF	TGTGGCAGCGGCCGGGACATTTATAATTCACCCCTCCACTTT
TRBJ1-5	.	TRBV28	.	CASSLFGGRQPQHF	TGTGCCAGCAGTTTATTCGGGGGGCGTCAGCCCCAGCATTTT
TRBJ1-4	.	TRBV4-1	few	CASSQDPDTATNEKLFF	TGCGCCAGCAGCCAAGATCCAGACACCGCAACTAATGAAAAACTGTTTTTT